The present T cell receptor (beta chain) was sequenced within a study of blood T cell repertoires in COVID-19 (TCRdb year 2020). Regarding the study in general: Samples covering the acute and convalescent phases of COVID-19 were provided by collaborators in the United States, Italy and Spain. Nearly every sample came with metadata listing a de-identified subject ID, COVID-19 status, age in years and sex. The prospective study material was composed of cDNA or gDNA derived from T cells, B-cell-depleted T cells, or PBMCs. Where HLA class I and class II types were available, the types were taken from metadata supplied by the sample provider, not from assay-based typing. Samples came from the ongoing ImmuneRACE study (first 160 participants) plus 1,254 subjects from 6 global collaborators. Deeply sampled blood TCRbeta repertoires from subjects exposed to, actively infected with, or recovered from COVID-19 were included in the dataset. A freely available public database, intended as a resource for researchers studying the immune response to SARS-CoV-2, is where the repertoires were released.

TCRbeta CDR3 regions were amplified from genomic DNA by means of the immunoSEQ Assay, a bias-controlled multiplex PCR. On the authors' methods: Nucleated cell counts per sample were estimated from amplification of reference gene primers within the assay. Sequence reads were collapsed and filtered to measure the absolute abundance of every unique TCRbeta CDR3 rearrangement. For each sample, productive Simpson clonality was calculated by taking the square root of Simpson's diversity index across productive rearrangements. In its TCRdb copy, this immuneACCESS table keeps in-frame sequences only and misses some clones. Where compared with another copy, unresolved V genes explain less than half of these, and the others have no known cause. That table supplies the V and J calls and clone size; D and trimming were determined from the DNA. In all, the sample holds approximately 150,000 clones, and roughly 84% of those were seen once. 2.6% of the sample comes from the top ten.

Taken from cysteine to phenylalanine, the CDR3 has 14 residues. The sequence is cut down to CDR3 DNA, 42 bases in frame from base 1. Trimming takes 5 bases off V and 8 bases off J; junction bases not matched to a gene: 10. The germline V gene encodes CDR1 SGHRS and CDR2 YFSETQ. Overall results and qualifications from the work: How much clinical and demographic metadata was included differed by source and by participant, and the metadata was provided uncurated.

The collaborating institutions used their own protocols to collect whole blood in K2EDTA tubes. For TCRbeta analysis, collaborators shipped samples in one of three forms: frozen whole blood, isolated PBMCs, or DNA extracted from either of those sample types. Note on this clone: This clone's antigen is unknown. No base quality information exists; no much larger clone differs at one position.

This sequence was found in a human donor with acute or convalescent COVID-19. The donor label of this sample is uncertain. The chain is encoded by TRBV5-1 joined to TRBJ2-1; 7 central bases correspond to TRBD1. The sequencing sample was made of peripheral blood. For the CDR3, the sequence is CASRRQGPEDEQFF. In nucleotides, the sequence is TGCGCCAGCAGACGACAGGGCCCGGAGGATGAGCAGTTCTTC.